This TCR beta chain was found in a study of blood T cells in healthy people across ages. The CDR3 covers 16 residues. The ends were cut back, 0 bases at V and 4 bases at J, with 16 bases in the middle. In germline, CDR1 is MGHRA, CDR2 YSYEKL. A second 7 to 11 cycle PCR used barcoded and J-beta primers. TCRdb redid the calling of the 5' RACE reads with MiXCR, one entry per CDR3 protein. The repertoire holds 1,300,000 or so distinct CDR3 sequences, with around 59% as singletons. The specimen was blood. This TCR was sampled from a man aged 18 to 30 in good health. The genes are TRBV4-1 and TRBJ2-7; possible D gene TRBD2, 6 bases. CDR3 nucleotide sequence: TGCGCCAGCAGCCAAGACGTTGGCGGGGTGGTATACGAGCAGTACTTC. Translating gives CASSQDVGGVVYEQYF.